This passage covers 30 T cell receptor beta chains from one sample sequenced in a study of blood T cell repertoires in COVID-19. Using immunoSEQ multiplex PCR, the repertoire was profiled, and TCRdb retains in-frame clones only, with some absent. In the table there are under 350,000 clones, about 89% of which are singletons. The sequenced sample was peripheral blood. The receptors here all came from a man aged 40-55 years with acute or convalescent COVID-19.

This sequence joins TRBV2 and TRBJ2-2; tentative D call: TRBD1 (6 bases). Trimming took off 2 bases at V and 1 base at J, with 8 bases between the two ends. This CDR3 has 15 residues. Per the germline V gene, CDR1 is SNHLY and CDR2 is FYNNEI. In DNA, the CDR3 is TGTGCCAGCAGTGAATCGGACAGGAACACCGGGGAGCTGTTTTTT. It encodes CASSESDRNTGELFF.

This clone has more than one count but fewer than ten. This rearrangement joins TRBV10-3 to TRBJ2-4; D may be TRBD2 (5 bases). Deletions cut 10 bases from V and 5 bases from J, with 15 bases between. Germline CDR1 ENHRY, CDR2 SYGVKD. This CDR3 has 13 amino acids. Here the CDR3 reads CATSLAPENIQYF. CDR3 bases: TGTGCCACCTCTCTAGCACCAGAAAACATTCAGTACTTC.

The J gene is TRBJ2-1, the V gene TRBV7-3, with 8 bases lining up with TRBD1. Per germline, CDR1 SGHTA and CDR2 FQGTGA. The junction had 11 bases not matched to a gene; V was cut back by 2 bases and J by 5 bases. The CDR3 consists of 17 residues. Written as DNA, the CDR3 is TGTGCCAGCAGCTTAGAGTACAGACAGGGGTTGGACAATGAGCAGTTCTTC. Encoded protein: CASSLEYRQGLDNEQFF.

V usage is TRBV5-1 and J usage is TRBJ2-5; D possibly corresponds to TRBD1 (6 bases). V was pared by 1 base and J by 1 base, with 14 bases between. Germline V gene lookup returns CDR1 SGHRS and CDR2 YFSETQ. This CDR3 has 16 amino acids. Written as DNA, the CDR3 is TGCGCCAGCAGCTTGAGTTCTGGACAGCTCCAAGAGACCCAGTACTTC. This codes for CASSLSSGQLQETQYF. Full variable domain (remainder filled in from reference TRBV5-1 and TRBJ2-5): KAGVTQTPRYLIKTRGQQVTLSCSPISGHRSVSWYQQTPGQGLQFLFEYFSETQRNKGNFPGRFSGRQFSNSRSEMNVSTLELGDSALYLCASSLSSGQLQETQYFGPGTRLLVL.

The chain is built from TRBV5-4 and TRBJ1-3; TRBD1 is a possible D gene (6 bases). Germline V gene sequence: CDR1 SGHNT, CDR2 YYREEE (reference sequence). The CDR3 loop spans 15 amino acids. The V gene lost 4 bases and the J gene lost 4 bases, with 15 bases spanning the gap. CDR3 in DNA: TGTGCCAGCAGCCGCCCCGGGGGGGGCGGAAACACCATATATTTT. Encoded protein: CASSRPGGGGNTIYF.

This chain links TRBV2 with TRBJ1-1, with D perhaps matching TRBD1 (6 bases). In germline, CDR1 is SNHLY, CDR2 FYNNEI. V lost 7 bases, J lost 6 bases, and 15 bases lay in between. The CDR3 is 13 amino acids. The CDR3 DNA is TGTGCCAGCATCTTTGTCAGGGGCGCTGAAGCTTTCTTT. Amino acids: CASIFVRGAEAFF.

This clone was observed a single time. The junction and the germline gene differ at one end; a read error may be behind it. The J gene is TRBJ1-6, the V gene TRBV15, with TRBD1 identical over 10 bases. Germline loops: CDR1 LNHNV, CDR2 YYDKDF (reference sequence). The CDR3 totals 16 residues. The CDR3: CATSRGQGRSGSPLHF. The CDR3 DNA follows: TGTGCCACCAGCAGGGGACAGGGGCGAAGCGGATCACCCCTTCACTTT.

The chain recombines TRBV2 with TRBJ2-3; maybe TRBD1 (5 bases). Trimming removed 6 bases at V and 2 bases at J, with 18 bases between. From germline, CDR1 is SNHLY and CDR2 FYNNEI. This CDR3 contains 16 residues. Here the CDR3 DNA reads TGTGCCAGCAGCTCAAGGGGTGGGCTGCTCACAGATACGCAGTATTTT. Translation gives CASSSRGGLLTDTQYF.

This sequence joins TRBV5-8 and TRBJ1-1, with unresolved D. Trimming cost V 1 base and J 11 bases, with 9 bases left between them. The CDR3 runs 11 residues. Per germline, CDR1 SGHTS and CDR2 YDEGEE. CDR3 in DNA: TGTGCCAGCAGCTTGAGGCTCGGGGCTTTCTTT. Translated: CASSLRLGAFF.

This clone was recorded once. The chain uses TRBV7-9 and TRBJ1-6; the D is unclear. The CDR3 runs 13 residues. Trimming cost V 2 bases and J 6 bases, with 5 bases left between them. The germline V gene has CDR1 SEHNR and CDR2 FQNEAQ (reference sequence). The CDR3 is CASSLNGNSPLHF. The CDR3 bases are TGTGCCAGCAGCTTAAACGGTAATTCACCCCTCCACTTT.

This sequence joins TRBV6-5 and TRBJ1-6; 7 bases line up with TRBD1. CDR1 is MNHEY and CDR2 is SVGAGI in the germline V gene. J gave up 3 bases and V 7 bases, and 6 bases lay outside the gene matches. CDR3 length: 15 amino acids. The CDR3 nucleotides are TGTGCCAGCACCCAAGGGGGCCTCTATAATTCACCCCTCCACTTT. It specifies CASTQGGLYNSPLHF.

The chain links TRBV7-9 to TRBJ1-6; 8 nucleotides agree with TRBD1. Germline-derived CDR1 and CDR2 are SEHNR and FQNEAQ (reference sequence). With 1 base clipped from V and 7 bases from J, the junction kept 3 bases outside the gene matches. CDR3 length equals 15 residues. The CDR3 loop is CASSLGDRINSPLHF. CDR3 nucleotides: TGTGCCAGCAGCTTAGGGGACAGGATAAATTCACCCCTCCACTTT.

This chain links TRBV2 with TRBJ1-1; TRBD1 agrees at 7 bases. There are 15 residues in the CDR3. Germline V gives CDR1 SNHLY, CDR2 FYNNEI. V gave up 6 bases and J gave up 1 base; unmatched junction bases: 8. CDR3 nucleotide sequence: TGTGCCAGCAGGCCCGGGACAGTATCGAACACTGAAGCTTTCTTT. Protein sequence: CASRPGTVSNTEAFF.

The J gene is TRBJ2-3, the V gene TRBV12-3 or TRBV12-4, with D tentatively TRBD1 (5 bases). V lost 6 bases and J 6 bases, leaving 10 bases between the germline ends. This CDR3 spans 12 amino acids. CDR3 DNA sequence: TGTGCCAGCAGCCCTGGGGCGGATACGCAGTATTTT. Translated: CASSPGADTQYF.

The genes are TRBV6-5 and TRBJ2-7; D gene uncertain. Trimming removed 5 bases at V and 4 bases at J, with 12 bases between. Germline V gene sequence: CDR1 MNHEY, CDR2 SVGAGI. This CDR3 has 13 amino acids. The CDR3 sequence is CASSPGLSYEQYF. CDR3 nucleotide sequence: TGTGCCAGCAGTCCGGGTCTCAGTTACGAGCAGTACTTC.

The genes are TRBV6-5 and TRBJ2-7; 8 nucleotides agree with TRBD1. This CDR3 has 14 residues. Germline loops: CDR1 MNHEY, CDR2 SVGAGI. V lost 5 bases and J lost 5; bases outside the gene matches: 8. In DNA form, the CDR3 reads TGTGCCAGCAGTAAACAGGGGGAGATGAACGAGCAGTACTTC. Translation: CASSKQGEMNEQYF.

The genes are TRBV5-1 and TRBJ1-6; D remains unclear. V gave up 2 bases and J gave up 8 bases, with 14 bases separating them. The germline V gene has CDR1 SGHRS and CDR2 YFSETQ. This CDR3 spans 15 amino acids. CDR3 protein: CASSFNDHRDSPLHF. In nucleotides, the CDR3 is TGCGCCAGCAGCTTTAATGACCATCGGGATTCACCCCTCCACTTT.

The chain is built from TRBV29-1 and TRBJ2-1, with D possibly TRBD1 on 5 matching bases. V was shortened by 7 bases and J by 7 bases, with 23 bases between the two germline ends. Germline values: CDR1 SQVTM, CDR2 ANQGSEA. The CDR3 has 15 residues. CDR3 amino acids: CSAPRGTPVWNEQFF. Written as DNA, the CDR3 is TGCAGCGCCCCAAGGGGAACCCCTGTCTGGAATGAGCAGTTCTTC.

This rearrangement joins TRBV6-1 to TRBJ2-2, with D possibly being TRBD1 (5 bases). V was shortened by 3 bases and J by 3 bases, with 17 bases between the two germline ends. Germline V gene data show CDR1 as MNHNS and CDR2 as SASEGT. The CDR3 length is 17 residues. CDR3 DNA: TGTGCCAGCAGTGACCCTTCCGGACACCGTTACACCGGGGAGCTGTTTTTT. This codes for CASSDPSGHRYTGELFF.

The J gene is TRBJ1-1, the V gene TRBV30; D perhaps matches TRBD1 (6 bases). The V end was cut by 1 base, the J end by 1 base, with 10 bases between. CDR3 size: 14 residues. Germline V gene lookup returns CDR1 GTSNPN and CDR2 SVGIG (reference sequence). In DNA, the CDR3 is TGTGCCTGGAGTGCCAGGGGCTGGAACACTGAAGCTTTCTTT. Encoded protein: CAWSARGWNTEAFF.

The chain has TRBV5-1 and TRBJ1-6, with D perhaps TRBD1 (6 bases). CDR1 is SGHRS, CDR2 YFSETQ, per germline. CDR3 length: 18 amino acids. V gave up 3 bases and J gave up 12 bases, with 28 bases separating them. As DNA, the CDR3 is TGCGCCAGCAGCTCCGGGGGGCCCCCGGGGGCGATAGGAGAACCCCTCCACTTT. Protein product: CASSSGGPPGAIGEPLHF.

The chain recombines TRBV5-1 with TRBJ1-2; 11 bases fit TRBD1. Germline V lookup: CDR1 SGHRS, CDR2 YFSETQ. J was trimmed by 6 bases and V by 5 bases; bases with no gene match: 6. The CDR3 has 14 amino acids. The CDR3 DNA reads TGCGCCAGCAGGAGGACAGGGGGCGGGGATGGCTACACCTTC. The encoded protein is CASRRTGGGDGYTF.

J is TRBJ2-3 and V is TRBV28; tentatively, D is TRBD2 (5 bases). V was trimmed by 2 bases and J by 1 base, leaving 10 bases between them. This CDR3 is built from 15 residues. Germline CDR1 and CDR2: MDHEN and SYDVKM. CDR3 DNA sequence: TGTGCCAGCAGTTTAACAGCGCGGGGCACAGATACGCAGTATTTT. Encoded protein: CASSLTARGTDTQYF.

The chain combines TRBV6-5 with TRBJ1-2, with D possibly TRBD1 on 5 matching bases. Per germline, CDR1 MNHEY and CDR2 SVGAGI. Trimming stripped 6 bases from V and 6 bases from J, with 17 bases between. The CDR3 extends over 14 amino acids. In DNA, the CDR3 is TGTGCCAGCAGCCACTCAGGGATTGTCGATGGCTACACCTTC. This gives the protein CASSHSGIVDGYTF.

The rearrangement links TRBV11-2 to TRBJ2-6, with D possibly being TRBD2 (6 bases). V was pared by 6 bases and J by 0 bases, with 15 bases between. Germline values: CDR1 SGHAT, CDR2 FQNNGV. The CDR3 spans 17 residues. CDR3 amino acids: CASSGTLVGSGANVLTF. CDR3 coding DNA: TGTGCCAGCAGTGGGACTTTAGTTGGCTCTGGGGCCAACGTCCTGACTTTC.

The V call is TRBV5-5, the J call TRBJ1-1; D remains ambiguous. CDR1 and CDR2 (germline): SGHKS, YYEKEE (reference sequence). Trimming took off 5 bases at V and 5 bases at J, with 10 bases between the two ends. This CDR3 is built from 12 residues. CDR3 coding DNA: TGTGCCAGCAGTCTTGGGAGAACTGAAGCTTTCTTT. Its translation is CASSLGRTEAFF.

The V and J genes are TRBV30 and TRBJ2-7; TRBD1 agrees at 8 bases. The CDR3 runs 14 residues. Trimming took 4 bases from V and 3 from J; bases not matched to a gene: 8. Germline V gene lookup returns CDR1 GTSNPN and CDR2 SVGIG (reference sequence). This CDR3 reads CAWTLDRVYYEQYF. CDR3 DNA: TGTGCCTGGACCCTGGACAGGGTCTACTACGAGCAGTACTTC.

This rearrangement joins TRBV24-1 to TRBJ2-7; tentative D call: TRBD1 (5 bases). V dropped 6 bases and J dropped 9 bases, with 20 bases sitting between them. The CDR3 runs to 14 residues. From germline, CDR1 is KGHDR and CDR2 SFDVKD. The CDR3 here is CATSISQGGWGQYF. CDR3 DNA sequence: TGTGCCACCAGTATTAGCCAGGGTGGATGGGGGCAGTACTTC.

The gene calls are TRBV18 and TRBJ2-3; TRBD2 matches at 7 bases. The CDR3 consists of 15 residues. In germline, CDR1 is KGHSH, CDR2 LQKENI. With 3 bases clipped from V and 2 bases from J, the junction kept 5 bases outside the gene matches. DNA of the CDR3: TGTGCCAGCTCACCCCTAGCGGTTCACACAGATACGCAGTATTTT. Its translation: CASSPLAVHTDTQYF.

The sample holds one count of this clone. V usage is TRBV30 and J usage is TRBJ2-1, with 7 bases aligning to TRBD1. The CDR3 covers 15 residues. Germline trimming cut 5 bases from V and 1 base from J; bases unmatched to any gene: 8. Per germline, CDR1 GTSNPN and CDR2 SVGIG (reference sequence). The CDR3 region is CAWAGGTQSYNEQFF. The DNA for the CDR3 is TGTGCCTGGGCAGGGGGAACGCAGTCCTACAATGAGCAGTTCTTC.